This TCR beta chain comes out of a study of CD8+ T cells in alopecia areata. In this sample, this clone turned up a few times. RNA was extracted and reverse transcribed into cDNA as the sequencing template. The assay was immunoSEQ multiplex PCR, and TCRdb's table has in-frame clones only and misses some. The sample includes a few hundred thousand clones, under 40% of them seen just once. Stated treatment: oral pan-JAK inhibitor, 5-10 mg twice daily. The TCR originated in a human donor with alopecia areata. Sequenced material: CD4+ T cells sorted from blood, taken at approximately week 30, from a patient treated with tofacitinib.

The CDR3 protein is CASSLGNRGAQETQYF. The CDR3 DNA reads TGTGCCAGCAGCTTAGGGAATCGGGGTGCCCAAGAGACCCAGTACTTC. This chain joins TRBV7-9 and TRBJ2-5, with a weak D call TRBD2 (5 bases). The germline V gene has CDR1 SEHNR and CDR2 FQNEAQ (reference sequence). V was shortened by 1 base and J by 1 base, with 13 bases between the two germline ends. CDR3 length: 16 residues.